These T cell receptor gamma chains were read from a single sample in a study of fetal and pediatric gammadelta thymocytes. TCRdb called clones anew from the reads with CATT. The sample shows 180 or so gamma-chain clones, around 5.8% of them seen only once. The specimen sequenced was Vgamma9Vdelta2 gamma-delta T cells from the thymus. The receptors originated from a child who underwent cardiac surgery and was recorded as healthy. Each CDR3 is given with its conserved first and last residue. The size entry is marked missing in some rows and otherwise reads once, few, many or a size class.

clone_size j_call v_call cdr3_aa cdr3_nt
medium-sized TRGJP1 TRGV9 CALWEGTGWFKIF TGTGCCTTGTGGGAGGGCACTGGTTGGTTCAAGATATTT
. TRGJ1/TRGJ2 TRGV9 CALWEGGKKLF TGTGCCTTGTGGGAGGGGGGTAAGAAACTCTTT
large TRGJ1/TRGJ2 TRGV9 CALWEVQSYYKKLF TGTGCCTTGTGGGAGGTGCAGTCATATTATAAGAAACTCTTT
large TRGJ1/TRGJ2 TRGV9 CALWANRKKLF TGTGCCTTGTGGGCAAATAGGAAGAAACTCTTT
large TRGJ1/TRGJ2 TRGV2 CATWDRQNYYKKLF TGTGCCACCTGGGACCGACAGAATTATTATAAGAAACTCTTT
. TRGJP TRGV9 CALWEVHYFPRELGKKIKVF TGTGCCTTGTGGGAGGTGCATTACTTTCCAAGAGAGTTGGGCAAAAAAATCAAGGTATTT
. TRGJP TRGV9 CALWDTQELGKKIKVF TGTGCCTTGTGGGACACCCAAGAGTTGGGCAAAAAAATCAAGGTATTT
once TRGJP1 TRGV9 CALCTTGWFKIF TGTGCCTTGTGTACCACTGGTTGGTTCAAGATATTT
large TRGJ1/TRGJ2 TRGV9 CASDGYGGRKLF TGTGCCTCGGACGGTTATGGTGGGAGGAAACTCTTT
hyperexpanded TRGJP1 TRGV10 CAAWGTTGWFKIF TGTGCTGCGTGGGGTACCACTGGTTGGTTCAAGATATTT
hyperexpanded TRGJ1/TRGJ2 TRGV4 CATWDGNYYKKLF TGTGCCACCTGGGATGGGAATTATTATAAGAAACTCTTT
few TRGJP TRGV9 CALWDQQELGKKIKVF TGTGCCTTGTGGGACCAGCAAGAGTTGGGCAAAAAAATCAAGGTATTT
hyperexpanded TRGJP TRGV9 CALWDRLGLGKKIKVF TGTGCCTTGTGGGACCGACTGGGTTTGGGCAAAAAAATCAAGGTATTT
hyperexpanded TRGJ1/TRGJ2 TRGV10 CAAWDLKKLF TGTGCTGCGTGGGACCTTAAGAAACTCTTT
. TRGJP1 TRGV10 CTTTGWFKIF TGCACTACCACTGGTTGGTTCAAGATATTT
hyperexpanded TRGJP1 TRGV10 CAALNGRSGWFKIF TGTGCTGCTTTAAACGGAAGGTCTGGTTGGTTCAAGATATTT
large TRGJ1/TRGJ2 TRGV9 CALWEVGHKKLF TGTGCCTTGTGGGAGGTGGGACATAAGAAACTCTTT
medium-sized TRGJP TRGV9 CALWEILGELGKKIKVF TGTGCCTTGTGGGAGATCCTAGGGGAGTTGGGCAAAAAAATCAAGGTATTT
. TRGJP TRGV9 CALWEVFWQELDKKIKVF TGTGCCTTGTGGGAGGTGTTTTGGCAAGAGTTGGACAAAAAAATCAAGGTATTT
hyperexpanded TRGJP1 TRGV10 CAAWDYTTGWFKIF TGTGCTGCGTGGGATTATACCACTGGTTGGTTCAAGATATTT
medium-sized TRGJ1/TRGJ2 TRGV9 CALWEVHPNYYKKLF TGTGCCTTGTGGGAGGTGCACCCGAATTATTATAAGAAACTCTTT